This TCR beta chain stems from a study of blood T cell repertoires in COVID-19. Study in general: In each case, the material was cDNA or gDNA derived from T cells, B-cell-depleted T cells, or PBMCs.

Original data processing: Reference gene primer amplification in the assay estimated nucleated cell counts. Only in-frame clones appear in the TCRdb table, and some are missing; sequencing was by immunoSEQ multiplex PCR. That table supplies the V and J calls and clone size; D and trimming were determined from the DNA. The sample lists about 210,000 clones, around 90% occurring once. Looked up from germline, CDR1 is SGHAT and CDR2 is FQNNGV. After removal of 4 bases from V and 6 bases from J, the junction contained 9 bases not matched to a gene. CDR3 length: 15 amino acids. This clone was detected a few times. Everyone who took part was roughly 18 to 89 years old, and they came from 24 US areas.

This sequence originates from a young man who had recovered from COVID-19. What was sequenced was PBMCs or T cells enriched from blood (not recorded which). The V gene is TRBV11-2, the J gene TRBJ1-2, with 9 nucleotides matching TRBD1. The chain's CDR3 is CASSSFRDRVDGYTF. The CDR3 DNA sequence: TGTGCCAGCAGCTCTTTCCGGGACAGGGTTGATGGCTACACCTTC.